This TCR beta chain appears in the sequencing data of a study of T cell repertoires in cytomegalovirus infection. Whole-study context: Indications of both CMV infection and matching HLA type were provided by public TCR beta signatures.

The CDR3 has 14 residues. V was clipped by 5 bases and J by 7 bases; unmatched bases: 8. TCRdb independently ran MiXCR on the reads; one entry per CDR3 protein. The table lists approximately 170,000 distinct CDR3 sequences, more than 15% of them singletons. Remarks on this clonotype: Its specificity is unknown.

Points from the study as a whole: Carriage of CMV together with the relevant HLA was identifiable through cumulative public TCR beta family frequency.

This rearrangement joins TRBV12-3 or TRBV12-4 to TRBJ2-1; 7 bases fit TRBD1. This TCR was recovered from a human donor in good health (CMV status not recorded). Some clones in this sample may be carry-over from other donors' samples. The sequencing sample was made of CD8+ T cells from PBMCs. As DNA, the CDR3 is TGTGCCAGCAGTCTCGGACAGGCCGTGAATGAGCAGTTCTTC. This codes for CASSLGQAVNEQFF.